A selection of T cell receptor beta chains follows, all from one sample in a study of neurological immune-mediated disorders. MiXCR, run by TCRdb on the 5' RACE reads, gives a single entry per CDR3 protein. The sample includes some 50,000 distinct CDR3 sequences, roughly 26% seen only once; the top ten take around 25%. Sequences were obtained from PBMCs. These receptors all stem from a woman between 70 and 85 years old in good health. The CDR3 runs from the conserved cysteine through the conserved F or W. Fields, in order: J gene, D gene, clone size, V gene, CDR3 protein, CDR3 DNA. D genes are given only for firm matches. Where a row states a size, it is once, few, many or the class of an expanded clone; other rows omit it.

>TRBJ2-7|TRBD2|many|TRBV20-1
CSARDYSDEQYF
TGCAGTGCCCGGGACTACTCCGACGAGCAGTACTTC
>TRBJ1-2|NA|many|TRBV20-1
CSAIIGSYGYTF
TGCAGTGCCATCATAGGAAGCTATGGCTACACCTTC
>TRBJ2-7|TRBD2|many|TRBV20-1
CSARDTGGGPYEQYF
TGCAGTGCTAGAGATACGGGCGGGGGACCCTACGAGCAGTACTTC
>TRBJ2-1|TRBD1|NA|TRBV7-3
CASSFGTDNEQFF
TGTGCCAGCAGCTTCGGGACAGACAATGAGCAGTTCTTC
>TRBJ2-7|NA|many|TRBV7-2
CASSLNYEQYF
TGTGCCAGCAGCCTGAACTACGAGCAGTACTTC
>TRBJ2-3|TRBD2|NA|TRBV10-3
CAISSSGGPDTQYF
TGTGCCATCTCCTCTAGCGGGGGTCCAGATACGCAGTATTTT
>TRBJ1-1|NA|few|TRBV5-1
CASSITGNTEAFF
TGCGCCAGCAGCATTACGGGGAACACTGAAGCTTTCTTT
>TRBJ1-1|NA|many|TRBV10-3
CAISESPEDEAFF
TGTGCCATCAGTGAGTCGCCCGAGGATGAAGCTTTCTTT
>TRBJ1-1|NA|NA|TRBV6-2/TRBV6-3
CASSSISRGAFF
TGTGCCAGCAGTTCGATATCGAGGGGAGCTTTCTTT
>TRBJ2-7|TRBD2|many|TRBV6-2/TRBV6-3
CASSYPGSGSSTYEQYF
TGTGCCAGCAGTTACCCAGGCAGCGGGAGTTCCACCTACGAGCAGTACTTC
>TRBJ2-5|NA|many|TRBV28
CASSSGGVETQYF
TGTGCCAGCAGTTCGGGCGGGGTTGAGACCCAGTACTTC
>TRBJ1-1|NA|many|TRBV7-3
CASSPGTPREAFF
TGTGCCAGCAGCCCCGGGACACCCCGTGAAGCTTTCTTT
>TRBJ2-2|TRBD2|many|TRBV11-2
CASSLARTSGRAGELFF
TGTGCCAGCAGCTTAGCCCGGACTAGCGGGAGGGCCGGGGAGCTGTTTTTT
>TRBJ2-7|TRBD1|once|TRBV28
CVSRHTTGVGYEQHF
TGTGTCAGCAGGCACACTACAGGGGTCGGATACGAGCAGCACTTC
>TRBJ2-7|TRBD1|NA|TRBV5-1
CASSPGMGTGNYEQYF
TGCGCCAGCAGCCCTGGCATGGGGACAGGGAACTACGAGCAGTACTTC
>TRBJ2-1|NA|many|TRBV6-2/TRBV6-3
CASSFGSPSYNEQFF
TGTGCCAGCAGTTTCGGCTCCCCTTCCTACAATGAGCAGTTCTTC
>TRBJ2-3|NA|NA|TRBV20-1
CSFVPGLEVTDTQYF
TGCAGTTTCGTTCCGGGGCTGGAGGTCACAGATACGCAGTATTTT
>TRBJ1-6|NA|many|TRBV12-3/TRBV12-4
CASSLTQGWSPLHF
TGTGCCAGCAGCCTCACACAGGGTTGGTCACCCCTCCACTTT
>TRBJ2-7|TRBD2|many|TRBV5-1
CASSSRTSGLYEQYF
TGCGCCAGCAGCTCCCGGACTAGCGGGTTGTACGAGCAGTACTTC
>TRBJ2-4|TRBD2|few|TRBV5-1
CASSFGTSGRPLAKNIQYF
TGCGCCAGCAGCTTCGGGACTAGCGGGAGGCCCCTAGCCAAAAACATTCAGTACTTC
>TRBJ2-7|TRBD2|many|TRBV7-8
CASSLAGGPYEQYF
TGTGCCAGCAGCTTGGCGGGAGGGCCCTACGAGCAGTACTTC
>TRBJ2-5|NA|many|TRBV7-2
CASSLMRGDETQYF
TGTGCCAGCAGCTTAATGCGAGGGGACGAGACCCAGTACTTC
>TRBJ2-1|NA|medium-sized|TRBV6-2/TRBV6-3
CASRRWRDNEQFF
TGTGCCAGCAGGCGGTGGCGCGACAATGAGCAGTTCTTC
>TRBJ2-3|TRBD1|many|TRBV28
CASSHEPPYIFRGTDTQYF
TGTGCCAGCAGCCATGAACCCCCTTATATATTCAGGGGGACAGATACGCAGTATTTT
>TRBJ1-5|NA|many|TRBV29-1
CSVSGNAGDQPQHF
TGCAGCGTTTCTGGGAACGCGGGGGATCAGCCCCAGCATTTT
>TRBJ2-3|NA|many|TRBV9
CASSVPGTDTQYF
TGTGCCAGCAGCGTACCCGGCACAGATACGCAGTATTTT
>TRBJ2-3|TRBD2|NA|TRBV20-1
CSARDVNGGAVDTQYF
TGCAGTGCTAGAGATGTTAACGGGGGGGCCGTAGATACGCAGTATTTT
>TRBJ1-2|NA|NA|TRBV7-8
CASSLGGDPVIGYTF
TGTGCCAGCAGCTTAGGAGGGGACCCCGTTATCGGCTACACCTTC
>TRBJ1-1|TRBD1|NA|TRBV6-5
CASSDRWTGNTEAFF
TGTGCCAGCAGTGACCGTTGGACAGGGAACACTGAAGCTTTCTTT
>TRBJ2-7|TRBD2|many|TRBV5-1
CASSLNTGGSGEQYF
TGCGCCAGCAGCTTGAACACGGGAGGGTCGGGCGAGCAGTACTTC
>TRBJ1-5|TRBD1|many|TRBV3-1
CASSQDQPGQGLGNQPQHF
TGTGCCAGCAGCCAAGATCAACCGGGACAGGGGCTAGGCAATCAGCCCCAGCATTTT
>TRBJ2-1|NA|many|TRBV5-1
CASSLDSPRYEQFF
TGCGCCAGCAGCTTGGACTCTCCGCGGTATGAGCAGTTCTTC
>TRBJ2-7|NA|few|TRBV7-2
CASSLVASVDYEQYF
TGTGCCAGCAGCTTAGTGGCTAGCGTAGACTACGAGCAGTACTTC
>TRBJ2-2|NA|NA|TRBV5-1
CASSLFWGAQDTGELFF
TGCGCCAGCAGCTTGTTTTGGGGGGCGCAGGACACCGGGGAGCTGTTTTTT
>TRBJ1-5|NA|many|TRBV5-1
CASSLDSGQPQHF
TGCGCCAGCAGCCTGGACAGCGGTCAGCCCCAGCATTTT
>TRBJ1-3|NA|many|TRBV6-5
CASSYSRGGPDTIYF
TGTGCCAGCAGTTACTCGCGGGGAGGGCCAGACACCATATATTTT
>TRBJ2-3|NA|many|TRBV29-1
CSVRDPGVEDTQYF
TGCAGCGTTAGAGATCCCGGGGTGGAGGATACGCAGTATTTT
>TRBJ2-3|NA|NA|TRBV7-2
CASSFMGSGQYF
TGTGCCAGCAGCTTTATGGGAAGTGGGCAGTATTTT
>TRBJ1-2|NA|many|TRBV7-2
CASSLGVRVDGYTF
TGTGCCAGCAGCTTAGGGGTCAGGGTAGACGGCTACACCTTC
>TRBJ2-5|TRBD2|many|TRBV7-2
CASRLAGVETQYF
TGTGCCAGCAGGTTAGCGGGAGTAGAGACCCAGTACTTC
>TRBJ2-7|TRBD2|many|TRBV3-1
CASSQGRGAYEQYF
TGTGCCAGCAGCCAAGGACGGGGGGCCTACGAGCAGTACTTC
>TRBJ1-3|NA|NA|TRBV6-5
CASSYGGRGNTIYF
TGTGCCAGCAGTTACGGGGGGCGAGGAAACACCATATATTTT
>TRBJ1-1|NA|NA|TRBV10-3
CAISGGPNTEAFF
TGTGCCATCAGTGGAGGGCCGAACACTGAAGCTTTCTTT
>TRBJ1-1|TRBD1|many|TRBV20-1
CSARVTGDTEVFF
TGCAGTGCTAGGGTCACAGGGGACACTGAAGTTTTCTTT
>TRBJ1-5|TRBD1|many|TRBV6-6
CASTLQGNNQPQHF
TGTGCCAGCACCTTACAGGGGAACAATCAGCCCCAGCATTTT
>TRBJ2-5|NA|many|TRBV5-1
CASTPSQTSPRAQYF
TGCGCCAGCACCCCATCGCAGACCTCTCCTCGGGCCCAGTACTTC
>TRBJ2-7|TRBD1|many|TRBV5-1
CASSASGTGVYEQYF
TGCGCCAGCAGCGCCTCCGGGACAGGGGTCTACGAGCAGTACTTC
>TRBJ2-3|NA|many|TRBV20-1
CSAGKGQADTQYF
TGCAGTGCAGGGAAGGGGCAGGCAGATACGCAGTATTTT
>TRBJ2-2|NA|many|TRBV5-1
CASSTHRGAGELFF
TGCGCCAGCAGCACCCACCGGGGAGCCGGGGAGCTGTTTTTT
>TRBJ2-3|TRBD2|many|TRBV20-1
CSARDRGGRTDTQYF
TGCAGTGCTAGAGACCGCGGGGGGCGCACAGATACGCAGTATTTT
>TRBJ1-1|NA|many|TRBV5-5
CASNGPSETEAFF
TGTGCCAGCAATGGCCCTTCGGAGACTGAAGCTTTCTTT
>TRBJ2-1|NA|once|TRBV20-1
CSVSSYNEQFF
TGCAGTGTCTCCTCCTACAATGAGCAGTTCTTC
>TRBJ2-3|NA|many|TRBV20-1
CSAILSGSTDTQYF
TGCAGTGCCATTCTGAGCGGCAGCACAGATACGCAGTATTTT
>TRBJ1-6|NA|NA|TRBV6-5
CASSYSGGNSPLHF
TGTGCCAGCAGTTACTCAGGGGGTAATTCACCCCTCCACTTT
>TRBJ2-2|TRBD2|many|TRBV5-1
CASTEREARAGGELFF
TGCGCCAGCACCGAACGGGAGGCCCGAGCTGGCGGGGAGCTGTTTTTT
>TRBJ2-2|NA|NA|TRBV7-9
CASSSPDYTGELFF
TGTGCCAGCAGCTCCCCCGACTACACCGGGGAGCTGTTTTTT
>TRBJ1-1|TRBD1|many|TRBV5-1
CASSNLQGDDTEAFF
TGCGCCAGCAGCAATCTCCAGGGGGATGACACTGAAGCTTTCTTT
>TRBJ1-5|NA|many|TRBV7-2
CASSTSNQPQHF
TGTGCCAGCAGCACCAGCAATCAGCCCCAGCATTTT
>TRBJ1-4|NA|NA|TRBV12-3/TRBV12-4
CASSLAEKLFF
TGTGCCAGCAGTTTGGCTGAAAAACTGTTTTTT
>TRBJ2-3|TRBD1|many|TRBV11-2
CASSRQGSSAGDTQYF
TGTGCCAGCAGCCGACAGGGGTCTAGCGCCGGAGATACGCAGTATTTT